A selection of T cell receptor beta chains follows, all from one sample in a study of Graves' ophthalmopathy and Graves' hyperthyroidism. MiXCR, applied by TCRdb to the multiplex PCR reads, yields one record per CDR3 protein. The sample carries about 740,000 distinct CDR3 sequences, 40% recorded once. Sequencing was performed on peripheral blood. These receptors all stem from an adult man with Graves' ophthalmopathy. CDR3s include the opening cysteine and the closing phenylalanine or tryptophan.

CDR3: CASSLLQGRNTEAFF; V: TRBV7-9
CDR3: CASSLVGEVGELFF; V: TRBV5-1
CDR3: CASSEWISGGQETQYF; V: TRBV25-1
CDR3: CASSLQSRDEETQYF; V: TRBV5-1
CDR3: CASSLGGPLSYEQYF; V: TRBV7-9
CDR3: CASSPGLALGYEQYF; V: TRBV6-1
CDR3: CATSRGTGIFWYGYTF; V: TRBV15
CDR3: CASSQVPDFSGELFF; V: TRBV25-1
CDR3: CASSLRGSDSGNTIYF; V: TRBV7-3
CDR3: CASSLGGVQGPQHF; V: TRBV7-6
CDR3: CASTDAGKNEKLFF; V: TRBV7-9
CDR3: CASSLVSGANSPLHF; V: TRBV7-9
CDR3: CASSHQTASGNTIYF; V: TRBV2
CDR3: CAISQSGNQPQHF; V: TRBV10-3
CDR3: CATSLDRLRSPQHF; V: TRBV15
CDR3: CAIRDRANTEARHSGNTIYF; V: TRBV10-3
CDR3: CASSDSAGEREKLFF; V: TRBV25-1
CDR3: CASSQMGTEAFF; V: TRBV28
CDR3: CASSLGFNNQPQHF; V: TRBV2
CDR3: CASSLTVGQGIEKLFF; V: TRBV7-9
CDR3: CSARDWGGGVHQPQHF; V: TRBV20-1
CDR3: CAISGTEFYGYTF; V: TRBV10-3
CDR3: CASSLNEGTEAFF; V: TRBV12-3/TRBV12-4
CDR3: CASSPRTGRQETQYF; V: TRBV13
CDR3: CASSIGQGAEKLFF; V: TRBV5-6
CDR3: CSANAGVGYGYTF; V: TRBV20-1
CDR3: CASSAVRPGQGRGGYGYTF; V: TRBV7-8
CDR3: CASRGDRDQETQYF; V: TRBV25-1
CDR3: CASSQESVGYTF; V: TRBV2
CDR3: CASAGTGDGNTIYF; V: TRBV5-1
CDR3: CATGQANYGYTF; V: TRBV2
CDR3: CASSLEGTGGEEQYF; V: TRBV7-9
CDR3: CASSMEPPLGTGNRGYTF; V: TRBV19